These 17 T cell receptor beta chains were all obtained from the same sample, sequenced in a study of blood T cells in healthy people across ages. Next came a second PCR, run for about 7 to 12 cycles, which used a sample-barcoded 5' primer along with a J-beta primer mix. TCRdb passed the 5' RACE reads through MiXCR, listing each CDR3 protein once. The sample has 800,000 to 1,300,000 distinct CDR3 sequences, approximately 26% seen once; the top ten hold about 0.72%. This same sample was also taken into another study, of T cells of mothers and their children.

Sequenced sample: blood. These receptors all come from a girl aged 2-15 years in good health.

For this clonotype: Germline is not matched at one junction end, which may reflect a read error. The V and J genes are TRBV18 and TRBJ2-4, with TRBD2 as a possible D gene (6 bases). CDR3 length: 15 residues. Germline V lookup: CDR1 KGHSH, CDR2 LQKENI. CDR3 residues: CASSPREVYGNIQCF. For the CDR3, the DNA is TGTGCCAGCTCACCAAGGGAGGTTTATGGGAACATTCAGTGCTTC.

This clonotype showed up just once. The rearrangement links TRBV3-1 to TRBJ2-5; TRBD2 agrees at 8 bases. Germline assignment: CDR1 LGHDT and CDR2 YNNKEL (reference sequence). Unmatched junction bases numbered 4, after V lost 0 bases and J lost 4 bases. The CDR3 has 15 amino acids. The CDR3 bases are TGTGCCAGCAGCCAAGATCTCAGCGGGGGAGAGACCCAGTACTTC. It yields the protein CASSQDLSGGETQYF.

The CDR3 DNA reads as TGTGCCAGCAGCTTAACGTTTTCGGATGAGCAGTTCTTC. Residues: CASSLTFSDEQFF. J is TRBJ2-5 and V is TRBV7-2, with D hard to call. With the DNA end fitting TRBJ2-1 better, the J assignment may be wrong. There are 13 residues in the CDR3. Germline V lookup: CDR1 SGHTA, CDR2 FQGNSA.

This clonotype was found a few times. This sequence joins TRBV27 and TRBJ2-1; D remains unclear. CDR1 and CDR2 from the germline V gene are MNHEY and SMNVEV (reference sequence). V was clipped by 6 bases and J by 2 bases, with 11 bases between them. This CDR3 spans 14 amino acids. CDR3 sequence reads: CASSEKEAYNEQFF. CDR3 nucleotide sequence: TGTGCCAGCAGCGAGAAGGAAGCCTACAATGAGCAGTTCTTC.

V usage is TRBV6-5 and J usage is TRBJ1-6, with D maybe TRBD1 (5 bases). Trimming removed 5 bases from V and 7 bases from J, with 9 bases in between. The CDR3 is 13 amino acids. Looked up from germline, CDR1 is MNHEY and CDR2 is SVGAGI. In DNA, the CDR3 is TGTGCCAGCAGTCGCAGGGCCAATTCACCCCTCCACTTT. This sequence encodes CASSRRANSPLHF.

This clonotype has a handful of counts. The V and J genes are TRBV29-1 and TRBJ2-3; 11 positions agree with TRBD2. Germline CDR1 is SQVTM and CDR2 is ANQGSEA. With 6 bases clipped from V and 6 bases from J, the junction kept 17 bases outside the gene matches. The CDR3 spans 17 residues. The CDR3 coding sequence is TGCAGCGTCCGAGGATGGCTAGCGGGGGGCCTGCGGGATACGCAGTATTTT. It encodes CSVRGWLAGGLRDTQYF.

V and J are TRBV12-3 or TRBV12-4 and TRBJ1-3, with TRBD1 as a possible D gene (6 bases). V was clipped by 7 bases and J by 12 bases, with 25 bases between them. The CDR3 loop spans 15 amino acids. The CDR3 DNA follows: TGTGCCAGCACCCCTCTAGGGGGGGTCAGGGACATCATATATTTT. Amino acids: CASTPLGGVRDIIYF.

The chain's CDR3 is CASSLDGQSYNEQFF. CDR3 coding DNA: TGTGCCAGCAGCTTGGACGGACAGTCCTACAATGAGCAGTTCTTC. The rearrangement uses TRBV7-2 and TRBJ2-1, with D possibly matching TRBD1 (6 bases). The CDR3 length is 15 residues. Trimming cost V 3 bases and J 1 base, with 10 bases left between them. From germline, CDR1 is SGHTA and CDR2 FQGNSA.

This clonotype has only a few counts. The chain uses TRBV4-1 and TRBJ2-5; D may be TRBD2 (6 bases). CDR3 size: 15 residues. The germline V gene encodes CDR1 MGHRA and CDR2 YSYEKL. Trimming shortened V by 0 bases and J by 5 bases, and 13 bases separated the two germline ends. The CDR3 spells CASSQDREVWETQYF. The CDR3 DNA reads TGCGCCAGCAGCCAAGACAGGGAGGTGTGGGAGACCCAGTACTTC.

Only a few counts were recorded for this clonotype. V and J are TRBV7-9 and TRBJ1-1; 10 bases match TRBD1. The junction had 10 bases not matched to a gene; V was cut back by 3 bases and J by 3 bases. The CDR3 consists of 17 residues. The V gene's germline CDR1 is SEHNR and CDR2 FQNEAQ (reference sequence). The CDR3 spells CASSFDRGRATDTEAFF. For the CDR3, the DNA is TGTGCCAGCAGCTTTGACAGGGGGCGAGCGACGGACACTGAAGCTTTCTTT.

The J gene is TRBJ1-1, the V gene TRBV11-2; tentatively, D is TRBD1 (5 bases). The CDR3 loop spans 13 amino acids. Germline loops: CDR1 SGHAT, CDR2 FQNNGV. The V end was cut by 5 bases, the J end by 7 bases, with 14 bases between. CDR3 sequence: CASSLSAQGEAFF. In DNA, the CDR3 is TGTGCCAGCAGCCTATCCGCGCAGGGTGAAGCTTTCTTT.

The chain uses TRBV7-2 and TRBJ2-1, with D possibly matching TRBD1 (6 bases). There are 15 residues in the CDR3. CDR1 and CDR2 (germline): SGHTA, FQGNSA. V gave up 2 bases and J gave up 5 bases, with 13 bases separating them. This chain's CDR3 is CASSLQGLTHNEQFF. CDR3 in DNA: TGTGCCAGCAGCTTACAGGGGCTTACCCACAATGAGCAGTTCTTC.

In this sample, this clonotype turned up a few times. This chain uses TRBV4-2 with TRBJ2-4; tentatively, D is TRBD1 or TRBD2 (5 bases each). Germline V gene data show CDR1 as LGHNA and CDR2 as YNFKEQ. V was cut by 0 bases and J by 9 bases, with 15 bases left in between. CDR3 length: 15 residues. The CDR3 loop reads CASSQDRSSGTIQYF. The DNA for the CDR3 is TGTGCCAGCAGCCAAGATCGGAGTTCCGGGACCATTCAGTACTTC.

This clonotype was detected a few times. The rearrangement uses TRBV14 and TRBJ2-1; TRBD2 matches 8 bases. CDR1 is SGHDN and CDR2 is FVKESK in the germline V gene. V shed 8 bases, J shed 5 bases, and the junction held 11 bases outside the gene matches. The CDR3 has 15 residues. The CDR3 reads CASAIAGGGDNEQFF. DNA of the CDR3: TGTGCCAGCGCGATCGCGGGAGGCGGGGACAATGAGCAGTTCTTC.

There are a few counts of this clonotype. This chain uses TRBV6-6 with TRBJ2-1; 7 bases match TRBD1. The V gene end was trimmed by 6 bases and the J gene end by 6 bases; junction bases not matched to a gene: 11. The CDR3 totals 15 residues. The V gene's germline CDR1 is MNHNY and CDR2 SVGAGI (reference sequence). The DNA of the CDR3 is TGTGCCAGCAGCATAGGCCGGGGACAGATCAATGAGCAGTTCTTC. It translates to CASSIGRGQINEQFF.

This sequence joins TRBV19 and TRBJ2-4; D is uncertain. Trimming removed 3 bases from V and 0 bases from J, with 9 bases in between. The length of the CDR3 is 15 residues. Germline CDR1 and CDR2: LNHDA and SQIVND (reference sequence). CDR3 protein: CASSMNRLAKNIQYF. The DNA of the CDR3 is TGTGCCAGTAGTATGAACAGATTAGCCAAAAACATTCAGTACTTC.

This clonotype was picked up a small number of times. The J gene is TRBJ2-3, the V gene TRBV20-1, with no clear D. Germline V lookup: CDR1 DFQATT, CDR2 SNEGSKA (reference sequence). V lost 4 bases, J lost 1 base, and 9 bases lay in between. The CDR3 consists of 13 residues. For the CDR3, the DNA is TGCAGTGCTATTTCTCCGGGCACAGATACGCAGTATTTT. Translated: CSAISPGTDTQYF.